The rows below give T cell receptor beta chains drawn from one sample of a study of cytomegalovirus exposure and HLA in healthy donors. Profiling relied on immunoSEQ multiplex PCR, and the TCRdb table lists in-frame clones only, not all of them. The sample consists of approximately 84,000 clones, 70% to 80% of them appearing once. The sequencing input was PBMCs. All receptors come from a man aged 40-50 years in good health and CMV-seropositive. Both conserved end residues are part of each CDR3. A D gene is named only where the DNA matches it firmly. Not all rows give a size; the values are once, few, many and, for expanded clones, a class.

J gene,D gene,V gene,clone size,CDR3 DNA,CDR3 protein
TRBJ2-4,-,TRBV5-4,-,TGTGCCAGCAGCTTGGGGACTGCCAAAAACATTCAGTACTTC,CASSLGTAKNIQYF
TRBJ1-5,-,TRBV7-2,once,TGTGCCAGCAGCCTCTCGGGCGGGCAGCCCCAGCATTTT,CASSLSGGQPQHF
TRBJ2-7,-,TRBV11-2,-,TGTGCCAGCAGCGTAAGGGTGCGAGGCGGGGATCCCCACGAGCAGTACTTC,CASSVRVRGGDPHEQYF
TRBJ1-1,TRBD1,TRBV19,-,TGTGCCAGTAGCCGGACAGGGGAAGCTGAAGCTTTCTTT,CASSRTGEAEAFF
TRBJ1-2,-,TRBV28,few,TGTGCCAGCACGAGAGGCGGGGGCCTTATTCCTCGCTATGGCTACACCTTC,CASTRGGGLIPRYGYTF
TRBJ1-1,TRBD1,TRBV5-4,once,TGTGCCAGCAGCTCCCCTTTCCAGGGGGACCTGAACACTGAAGCTTTCTTT,CASSSPFQGDLNTEAFF
TRBJ2-7,-,TRBV6-1,-,TGTGCCAGCACCCTAATAGCGGCCTCCTACGAGCAGTACTTC,CASTLIAASYEQYF
TRBJ2-7,TRBD1,TRBV2,-,TGTGCCAGCAGGACAGGGGCCCTCTCCTACGAGCAGTACTTC,CASRTGALSYEQYF
TRBJ1-4,TRBD1,TRBV5-6,-,TGTGCCAGCAGCTTGAATCGGGGCGGACAGGGTAATGAAAAACTGTTTTTT,CASSLNRGGQGNEKLFF
TRBJ2-3,TRBD1,TRBV7-9,few,TGTGCCAGCAGCTTAGGGGACAGCGACACAGATACGCAGTATTTT,CASSLGDSDTDTQYF
TRBJ2-7,TRBD2,TRBV19,few,TGTGCCAGTAGTACAAGCGGGAGCTACCCCTACGAGCAGTACTTC,CASSTSGSYPYEQYF
TRBJ1-1,TRBD1,TRBV7-2,once,TGTGCCAGCAGTTACAGGGGGGGCACTGAAGCTTTCTTT,CASSYRGGTEAFF
TRBJ2-2,-,TRBV7-8,-,TGTGCCAGCAGCCTTAGCGGCGGAAGGGCCGGGGAGCTGTTTTTT,CASSLSGGRAGELFF
TRBJ2-1,-,TRBV4-3,-,TGCGCCAGCAGCCAAGAAAGAAGCGGGCAGGGAGGCAATGAGCAGTTCTTC,CASSQERSGQGGNEQFF
TRBJ2-1,-,TRBV7-7,-,TGTGCCAGCAGCCCAAACAGGGAAGGAGAGCAGTTCTTC,CASSPNREGEQFF
TRBJ2-3,TRBD2,TRBV5-1,-,TGCGCCAGCCAATTTGGGACTAGCAGCTCAGATACGCAGTATTTT,CASQFGTSSSDTQYF
TRBJ1-5,-,TRBV28,-,TGTGCCAGCAGGGCAACCCAGGGTAGCAATCAGCCCCAGCATTTT,CASRATQGSNQPQHF
TRBJ2-7,-,TRBV2,-,TGTGCCAGCAGTTACCAACCCGGGGGATACGAGCAGTACTTC,CASSYQPGGYEQYF
TRBJ2-1,-,TRBV15,-,TGTGCCACCAGCAGAGGACGGGCCAGCGGCAATGAGCAGTTCTTC,CATSRGRASGNEQFF
TRBJ2-7,-,TRBV10-3,-,TGTGCCATCAGTGACGGGGGACCAAACTACGAGCAGTACTTC,CAISDGGPNYEQYF
TRBJ1-2,TRBD1,TRBV2,-,TGTGCCAGCAGGGGGGACAGGGGGGACGGCTACACCTTC,CASRGDRGDGYTF
TRBJ2-1,-,TRBV5-1,-,TGCGCCAGCAGCTTGACTAGGGAAATCTACAATGAGCAGTTCTTC,CASSLTREIYNEQFF
TRBJ2-7,-,TRBV6-6,many,TGTGCCAGCAGTTACGGGCAGGGTGGGAACGAGCAGTACTTC,CASSYGQGGNEQYF
TRBJ2-7,TRBD2,TRBV11-3,-,TGTGCCAGCAGCTTAGGATCGGGGGGTCATTACGAGCAGTACTTC,CASSLGSGGHYEQYF
TRBJ1-5,TRBD1,TRBV28,-,TGTGCCAGCCGATTCGGAGTACAGGGGGCTCAGCCCCAGCATTTT,CASRFGVQGAQPQHF
TRBJ1-2,-,TRBV4-1,-,TGCGCCAGCAGCCCGAGGGAGGAGAGCTATGGCTACACCTTC,CASSPREESYGYTF
TRBJ1-2,-,TRBV7-9,-,TGTGCCAGCAGCTTAGGAGACAGCAGTAACTATGGCTACACCTTC,CASSLGDSSNYGYTF
TRBJ1-4,-,TRBV14,-,TGTGCCAGCAGCCATTACGGGGAAAATGAAAAACTGTTTTTT,CASSHYGENEKLFF
TRBJ2-3,TRBD2,TRBV9,-,TGTGCCAGCAGCGTAGGAGCGGGGGGGTTCACAGATACGCAGTATTTT,CASSVGAGGFTDTQYF
TRBJ2-7,-,TRBV10-2,few,TGCGCCAGCAGTGAGCGGAGGGATCCCTACGAGCAGTACTTC,CASSERRDPYEQYF
TRBJ2-7,TRBD1,TRBV30,-,TGTGCCTGGAGTGTACACGGGACAGGGGGCGAGCAGTACTTC,CAWSVHGTGGEQYF
TRBJ2-5,-,TRBV29-1,-,TGCAGCGTTAGACAGGGAGGTCGGGAGACCCAGTACTTC,CSVRQGGRETQYF
TRBJ2-1,-,TRBV14,-,TGTGCCAGCAGCCATACCTCAGGGGCCAATGAGCAGTTCTTC,CASSHTSGANEQFF
TRBJ1-2,TRBD1,TRBV6-1,-,TGTGCCAGCAGTGACAGGGGGGTCTATGGCTACACCTTC,CASSDRGVYGYTF
TRBJ2-5,TRBD1,TRBV4-2,-,TGTGCCAGCAGCCAAGGGACAGGGGCTACGGAGGAGACCCAGTACTTC,CASSQGTGATEETQYF
TRBJ2-5,-,TRBV5-6,-,TGTGCCAGTTCAAATTGGGGCTCTGGAGAGACCCAGTACTTC,CASSNWGSGETQYF
TRBJ2-7,-,TRBV2,-,TGTGCCAGCAGGCCCCGGAGGGGGGGCCCCTCCTACGAGCAGTACTTC,CASRPRRGGPSYEQYF
TRBJ2-7,TRBD1,TRBV29-1,-,TGCAGCGTTAAGACAGGGAACGAGCAGTACTTC,CSVKTGNEQYF
TRBJ2-1,TRBD2,TRBV7-9,-,TGTGCCAGCAGCTTAGATTCTAGCGGGAGGCCGAGCTCCTACAATGAGCAGTTCTTC,CASSLDSSGRPSSYNEQFF
TRBJ1-1,TRBD1,TRBV28,-,TGTGCCAGCAGTTTCAACAGGGGGGCTTTCTTT,CASSFNRGAFF
TRBJ2-1,-,TRBV30,-,TGTGCCTGGGAACGGAATGAGCAGTTCTTC,CAWERNEQFF
TRBJ2-2,-,TRBV6-5,-,TGTGCCAGCAAGAGGGCGTGGAACGGGGAGCTGTTTTTT,CASKRAWNGELFF
TRBJ1-6,-,TRBV4-2,once,TGTGCCAGCAGCCAAGATATAACCCTAAATTCACCCCTCCACTTT,CASSQDITLNSPLHF
TRBJ2-2,TRBD2,TRBV5-1,-,TGCGCCAGCAGCCTTTCGGGGGGGCTGATCGGGGAGCTGTTTTTT,CASSLSGGLIGELFF